Presented here are 28 T cell receptor beta chains from one specimen sequenced in a study of blood T cell repertoires in COVID-19. TCRdb's copy holds only in-frame clones and misses some; the assay was immunoSEQ multiplex PCR. Seen here are about 400,000 clones, around 92% observed once, and the top ten hold approximately 1.5%. Source material: PBMCs or T cells enriched from blood (not recorded which). The receptor set was obtained from a young woman who had recovered from COVID-19.

The count of this clone is one. J is TRBJ1-1 and V is TRBV7-2; tentatively, D is TRBD1 (5 bases). Trimming cost V 3 bases and J 2 bases, with 10 bases left between them. The length of the CDR3 is 14 residues. Germline CDR1 reads SGHTA; CDR2 reads FQGNSA. The CDR3 is CASSLGLPNTEAFF. In DNA, the CDR3 is TGTGCCAGCAGCTTGGGGCTTCCAAACACTGAAGCTTTCTTT.

The chain has TRBV12-3 or TRBV12-4 and TRBJ2-3; D ambiguous. This CDR3 contains 13 residues. Trimming shortened V by 3 bases and J by 7 bases, and 11 bases separated the two germline ends. CDR3 nucleotides: TGTGCCAGCAGTTTCCGTTGGGCAAATACGCAGTATTTT. Translating gives CASSFRWANTQYF.

The chain is built from TRBV11-1 and TRBJ1-2; TRBD1 might be the D (6 bases). Trimming stripped 5 bases from V and 4 bases from J, with 17 bases between. This CDR3 contains 15 residues. Germline V gene sequence: CDR1 SGHAT, CDR2 FQDESV (reference sequence). In nucleotides, the CDR3 is TGTGCCAGCAGCCAAAATCCTACAGGGATCTATGGCTACACCTTC. Protein: CASSQNPTGIYGYTF.

J is TRBJ2-5 and V is TRBV7-2; 9 bases match TRBD2. This CDR3 comprises 16 residues. Per the germline V gene, CDR1 is SGHTA and CDR2 is FQGNSA. V lost 1 base, J lost 2 bases, and 5 bases stayed unmatched. CDR3 DNA: TGTGCCAGCAGCTTAGGTCTGACTAGCGGACAAGAGACCCAGTACTTC. Residues: CASSLGLTSGQETQYF.

The chain carries TRBV5-1 and TRBJ2-7, with 12 positions matching TRBD2. Germline V gene lookup returns CDR1 SGHRS and CDR2 YFSETQ. With V trimmed by 5 bases and J by 5 bases, 8 bases remained unmatched. The CDR3 contains 15 residues. The CDR3 coding sequence is TGCGCCAGCAGGTCTAGCGGGGGGGCCTGGGACGAGCAGTACTTC. This codes for CASRSSGGAWDEQYF. The variable domain in full, completed from reference TRBV5-1 and TRBJ2-7, reads KAGVTQTPRYLIKTRGQQVTLSCSPISGHRSVSWYQQTPGQGLQFLFEYFSETQRNKGNFPGRFSGRQFSNSRSEMNVSTLELGDSALYLCASRSSGGAWDEQYFGPGTRLTVT.

The chain combines TRBV30 with TRBJ2-3; D is unclear. The CDR3 is 14 residues long. Trimming stripped 1 base from V and 1 base from J, with 9 bases between. Germline lookup yields CDR1 GTSNPN and CDR2 SVGIG (reference sequence). CDR3 DNA: TGTGCCTGGAGTGACCCGACTCGCACAGATACGCAGTATTTT. It encodes CAWSDPTRTDTQYF.

This chain uses TRBV6-2 or TRBV6-3 with TRBJ1-1; a possible D gene is TRBD1 (5 bases). The CDR3 has 14 amino acids. V lost 0 bases and J lost 5, with 10 bases in between. Germline V gene lookup returns CDR1 MNHEY and CDR2 SVGEGT. CDR3 in DNA: TGTGCCAGCAGTTACTCGGGGGGAGGGACTGAAGCTTTCTTT. This translates into CASSYSGGGTEAFF.

V is TRBV6-5 and J is TRBJ2-7; tentative D call: TRBD1 (6 bases). The CDR3 has 15 amino acids. Deletions cut 2 bases from V and 5 bases from J, with 16 bases between. CDR1 and CDR2 (germline): MNHEY, SVGAGI. CDR3: CASSYRGHLGDEQYF. The CDR3 DNA is TGTGCCAGCAGTTACCGGGGACACTTAGGGGACGAGCAGTACTTC.

The gene calls are TRBV29-1 and TRBJ1-1, with 7 bases matching TRBD1. J was trimmed by 10 bases and V by 6 bases; bases with no gene match: 11. The length of the CDR3 is 12 residues. Germline V gene sequence: CDR1 SQVTM, CDR2 ANQGSEA. The CDR3 loop reads CSVRSEGAGAFF. Here the CDR3 DNA reads TGCAGCGTCCGCTCCGAGGGGGCAGGAGCTTTCTTT. Complete variable domain (other parts from reference TRBV29-1 and TRBJ1-1): SAVISQKPSRDICQRGTSLTIQCQVDSQVTMMFWYRQQPGQSLTLIATANQGSEATYESGFVIDKFPISRPNLTFSTLTVSNMSPEDSSIYLCSVRSEGAGAFFGQGTRLTVV.

The chain joins TRBV7-2 to TRBJ1-1; no firm D call. CDR3 length: 13 residues. V was pared by 5 bases and J by 7 bases, with 14 bases between. Per germline, CDR1 SGHTA and CDR2 FQGNSA. The CDR3 DNA sequence: TGTGCCAGCAGCGATCGTTTCGAGAATGAAGCTTTCTTT. Translation gives CASSDRFENEAFF. The full variable domain, in which reference TRBV7-2 and TRBJ1-1 provide the parts outside the CDR3, is GAGVSQSPSNKVTEKGKDVELRCDPISGHTALYWYRQSLGQGLEFLIYFQGNSAPDKSGLPSDRFSAERTGGSVSTLTIQRTQQEDSAVYLCASSDRFENEAFFGQGTRLTVV.

This chain uses TRBV27 with TRBJ2-4, with TRBD1 matching over 10 bases. The V gene end was trimmed by 5 bases and the J gene end by 9 bases; junction bases not matched to a gene: 7. CDR3 size: 14 residues. CDR1 and CDR2 (germline): MNHEY, SMNVEV (reference sequence). CDR3 DNA sequence: TGTGCCAGCAGTGGAGACAGGGGGCATGGCATTCAGTACTTC. This translates into CASSGDRGHGIQYF.

The rearrangement uses TRBV7-6 and TRBJ1-1; 8 bases are a match to TRBD1. Germline CDR1 and CDR2: SGHVS and FNYEAQ. V trimming: 3 bases; J trimming: 1 base; junction bases outside the gene matches: 7. There are 16 residues in the CDR3. CDR3 sequence: CASSLGTGVANTEAFF. The CDR3 DNA follows: TGTGCCAGCAGCTTGGGGACAGGAGTCGCGAACACTGAAGCTTTCTTT.

The gene calls are TRBV27 and TRBJ2-3; the D is unclear. CDR3 length: 13 residues. Germline V gene sequence: CDR1 MNHEY, CDR2 SMNVEV (reference sequence). With 0 bases removed from V and 8 bases from J, the gap between germline ends came to 9 bases. In nucleotides, the CDR3 is TGTGCCAGCAGTTTATCGTTTCAGTCTACGCAGTATTTT. Translation: CASSLSFQSTQYF.

This clone has just one count. The chain combines TRBV6-4 with TRBJ2-3, with D unresolved. The V end was cut by 3 bases, the J end by 0 bases, with 4 bases between. This CDR3 has 13 amino acids. Looked up from germline, CDR1 is MRHNA and CDR2 is SNTAGT. This CDR3 is CASSEQSTDTQYF. DNA for the CDR3: TGTGCCAGCAGTGAACAGAGCACAGATACGCAGTATTTT.

In this sample, this clone turned up a few times. This chain uses TRBV7-9 with TRBJ1-2; tentatively, D is TRBD1 (5 bases). This CDR3 spans 15 amino acids. Germline V CDR1 and CDR2: SEHNR, FQNEAQ (reference sequence). V dropped 5 bases and J dropped 6 bases, with 19 bases sitting between them. Here the CDR3 DNA reads TGTGCCAGCAGCCCGGGGGGAAAGGATCTCCATGGCTACACCTTC. Its protein is CASSPGGKDLHGYTF.

In its sample, this clone was seen once. The V call is TRBV12-3 or TRBV12-4, the J call TRBJ1-2; the D gene is possibly TRBD1 (6 bases). V lost 6 bases and J lost 7, with 15 bases in between. This CDR3 is 13 amino acids long. In nucleotides, the CDR3 is TGTGCCAGCAGCTCGGGACATCTGGTTGGCTACACCTTC. Protein: CASSSGHLVGYTF.

The V and J genes are TRBV9 and TRBJ2-1, with D possibly TRBD2 on 6 matching bases. The CDR3 consists of 16 residues. Per germline, CDR1 SGDLS and CDR2 YYNGEE. V lost 4 bases and J lost 5, with 19 bases in between. CDR3 sequence (DNA): TGTGCCAGCAGCCGTGGGGGGAGTGGCCTCGACAATGAGCAGTTCTTC. The encoded protein is CASSRGGSGLDNEQFF.

The chain uses TRBV28 and TRBJ1-5, with TRBD1 matching over 8 bases. Unmatched junction bases numbered 6, after V lost 6 bases and J lost 2 bases. Germline CDR1 reads MDHEN; CDR2 reads SYDVKM. This CDR3 contains 15 residues. The CDR3 sequence: CASRQPGQGNQPQHF. DNA of the CDR3: TGTGCCAGCAGACAACCGGGACAGGGCAATCAGCCCCAGCATTTT.

This CDR3 reads CASSFLFASGGLNTGELFF. The CDR3 nucleotides are TGTGCCAGCAGCTTCCTTTTCGCGTCAGGGGGATTGAACACCGGGGAGCTGTTTTTT. This chain connects TRBV5-5 to TRBJ2-2, with 7 bases that match TRBD1. Per the germline V gene, CDR1 is SGHKS and CDR2 is YYEKEE (reference sequence). The CDR3 covers 19 residues. The J segment lost 1 base and the V segment lost 2 bases, leaving 14 bases of the junction unmatched.

The chain uses TRBV7-9 and TRBJ2-3; 8 positions agree with TRBD2. The CDR3 runs 16 residues. Germline values: CDR1 SEHNR, CDR2 FQNEAQ (reference sequence). The ends lost 2 bases at V and 3 bases at J; junction bases unmatched: 7. CDR3 protein: CASSLMGGTSTDTQYF. For the CDR3, the DNA is TGTGCCAGCAGCTTAATGGGCGGGACTAGTACAGATACGCAGTATTTT.

The rearrangement uses TRBV19 and TRBJ2-5, with D hard to call. Trimming left V 9 bases short and J 7 bases short, with 18 bases between. In germline, CDR1 is LNHDA, CDR2 SQIVND (reference sequence). The CDR3 is made up of 13 amino acids. The DNA for the CDR3 is TGTGCCAGCAGTGTTAGCAGCAGAGGGACCCAGTACTTC. Its translation is CASSVSSRGTQYF.

This clone came up once. The chain recombines TRBV6-5 with TRBJ2-7, with D perhaps matching TRBD2 (7 bases). CDR1 MNHEY and CDR2 SVGAGI come from the germline V gene. The CDR3 runs 15 residues. Trimming shortened V by 10 bases and J by 5 bases, and 24 bases separated the two germline ends. This chain's CDR3 is CATQLQGGGPNEQYF. For the CDR3, the DNA is TGTGCCACCCAGTTACAAGGGGGAGGGCCCAACGAGCAGTACTTC.

CDR3 sequence reads: CASGLVLSRNYTGELFF. DNA of the CDR3: TGTGCTAGTGGTTTGGTACTATCCAGAAACTACACCGGGGAGCTGTTTTTT. The chain links TRBV12-5 to TRBJ2-2; no clear D. This CDR3 has 17 residues. Germline V CDR1 and CDR2: LGHNT, FRNRAP. Trimming took 0 bases from V and 3 from J, leaving 14 bases between them.

The chain combines TRBV15 with TRBJ1-2; a weak D match, TRBD1 (6 bases). V was shortened by 1 base and J by 7 bases, with 16 bases between the two germline ends. CDR3 length: 15 residues. Germline-derived CDR1 and CDR2 are LNHNV and YYDKDF (reference sequence). In DNA form, the CDR3 reads TGTGCCACCAGCAGAGGGGCCCAGGGGATATCTGGCTACACCTTC. Translation: CATSRGAQGISGYTF.

The CDR3 loop is CASSPLGGGYSAFF. In DNA form, the CDR3 reads TGTGCCAGCAGTCCTTTGGGGGGGGGATATTCAGCTTTCTTT. The V and J genes are TRBV28 and TRBJ1-1; D is possibly TRBD1 (5 bases). The CDR3 contains 14 residues. Looked up from germline, CDR1 is MDHEN and CDR2 is SYDVKM. Trimming removed 5 bases from V and 10 bases from J, with 20 bases in between. Complete variable domain (other parts from reference TRBV28 and TRBJ1-1): DVKVTQSSRYLVKRTGEKVFLECVQDMDHENMFWYRQDPGLGLRLIYFSYDVKMKEKGDIPEGYSVSREKKERFSLILESASTNQTSMYLCASSPLGGGYSAFFGQGTRLTVV.

The V gene is TRBV3-1 (or the pseudogene TRBV3-2), the J gene TRBJ1-2, with TRBD1 matching over 9 bases. The CDR3 covers 14 residues. CDR1 is LGHDT and CDR2 is YNNKEL in the germline V gene (reference sequence). Trimming cost V 0 bases and J 5 bases; bases outside gene matches: 1. The CDR3 DNA reads TGTGCCAGCAGCCAAGATGGACAGGGGTATGGCTACACCTTC. Its translation: CASSQDGQGYGYTF.

This chain connects TRBV5-6 to TRBJ1-6; 10 bases align to TRBD1. J lost 8 bases, V lost 0 bases, and 5 bases had no gene match. Germline lookup yields CDR1 SGHDT and CDR2 YYEEEE. The CDR3 contains 16 residues. The CDR3 DNA follows: TGTGCCAGCAGCTTGGTAGCTGGGACAGGGGATTCACCCCTCCACTTT. This gives the protein CASSLVAGTGDSPLHF.

The V and J genes are TRBV12-3 or TRBV12-4 and TRBJ2-7; D is unresolved. The CDR3 is 12 amino acids. V lost 1 base to trimming and J lost 4 bases, with 5 bases between them. The CDR3 loop is CASSLVLYEQYF. CDR3 bases: TGTGCCAGCAGTTTAGTGTTATACGAGCAGTACTTC.